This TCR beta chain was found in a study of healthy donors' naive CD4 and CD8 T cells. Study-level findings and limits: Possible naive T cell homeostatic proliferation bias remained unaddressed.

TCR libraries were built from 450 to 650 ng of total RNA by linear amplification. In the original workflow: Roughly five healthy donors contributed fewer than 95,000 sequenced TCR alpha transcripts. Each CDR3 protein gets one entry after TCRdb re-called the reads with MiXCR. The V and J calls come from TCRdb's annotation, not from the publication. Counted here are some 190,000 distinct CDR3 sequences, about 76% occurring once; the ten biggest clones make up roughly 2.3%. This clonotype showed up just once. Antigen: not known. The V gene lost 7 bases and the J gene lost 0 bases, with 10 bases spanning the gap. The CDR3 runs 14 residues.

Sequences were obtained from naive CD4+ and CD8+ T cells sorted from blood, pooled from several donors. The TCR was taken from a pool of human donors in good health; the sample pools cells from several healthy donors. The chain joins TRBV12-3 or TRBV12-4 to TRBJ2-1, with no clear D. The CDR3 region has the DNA TGTGCCAGCACCCCTCTCGGCTCCTACAATGAGCAGTTCTTC. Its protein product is CASTPLGSYNEQFF.